The 24 T cell receptor beta chains in this list originate from one sample, sequenced in a study of T cell clonality in common variable immunodeficiency. TCRdb's table, derived via immunoSEQ multiplex PCR, lists solely in-frame clones and lacks some. This sample has 80,000 or so clones and no singletons, with 0.8% in the ten largest. Sequencing was done on a sample of peripheral blood mononuclear cells. Receptors were obtained from a person between 18 and 70 years old in good health.

This clone has ten or more counts. The missing CDR3 end, 3 residues past where the read stops, is filled in from the germline J gene. The chain links TRBV19 to TRBJ1-3; D unclear. V shed 6 bases and J shed 0 bases, with 6 bases lying between them. Germline CDR1 and CDR2: LNHDA and SQIVND (reference sequence). The CDR3 is 13 amino acids. This CDR3 is CASSPSSGNTIYF. The sequenced part of the CDR3 DNA is TGTGCCAGTAGCCCTAGCTCTGGAAACACC.

This clone was found many times. The CDR3 is cut off 3 residues early in the read; its end comes from the germline J gene. This chain connects TRBV19 to TRBJ1-1, with 9 bases identical to TRBD1. The V segment lost 4 bases and the J segment 0 bases; nucleotides outside the gene matches: 9. There are 17 residues in the CDR3. Germline V CDR1 and CDR2: LNHDA, SQIVND (reference sequence). The covered CDR3 bases are TGTGCCAGTAGTACTGACCCCCGGACAGGGGTGAACACTGAA. It is translated as CASSTDPRTGVNTE. The whole CDR3 region reads CASSTDPRTGVNTEAFF.

This clone came up a few times. The DNA ends 3 residues before the CDR3 does, and the rest of the CDR3 is filled in from the germline J gene. The V and J genes are TRBV10-2 and TRBJ2-1, with 11 bases matching TRBD2. The trim removed 0 bases at V and 6 bases at J, leaving 7 bases unmatched. Germline CDR1 reads WSHSY; CDR2 reads SAAADI. This CDR3 has 17 residues. The sequenced CDR3 bases are TGCGCCAGCAGTGAGTCGAAGCCGGGACTAGCGGTCAATGAG. This translates into CASSESKPGLAVNE. The whole CDR3 region reads CASSESKPGLAVNEQFF.

This clone appeared many times. The read gets to within 3 residues of the CDR3 end, and the germline J gene fills in the rest. The J gene is TRBJ2-1, the V gene TRBV19, with D possibly TRBD2 on 6 matching bases. Trimming left V 3 bases short and J 8 bases short, with 11 bases between. This CDR3 contains 13 residues. Germline V gene data show CDR1 as LNHDA and CDR2 as SQIVND (reference sequence). The DNA read from the CDR3 is TGTGCCAGTAGTATGGCGGGGTGGTATGAG. As protein: CASSMAGWYE. The complete CDR3 reads CASSMAGWYEQFF.

The sample holds many counts of this clone. The missing CDR3 end, 3 residues past where the read stops, is filled in from the germline J gene. The rearrangement links TRBV12-3 or TRBV12-4 to TRBJ2-7; the D is unclear. V dropped 5 bases and J dropped 0 bases, with 8 bases sitting between them. The CDR3 consists of 13 residues. The CDR3 bases that were read are TGTGCCAGCAGTGACTCGAGCTCCTACGAG. This encodes CASSDSSSYE. The full-length CDR3 reads as CASSDSSSYEQYF.

This clone came up many times. The read stops 3 residues short of the end of the CDR3; the missing end is completed from the germline J gene. The chain joins TRBV11-2 to TRBJ1-5; D perhaps matches TRBD1 (6 bases). The CDR3 totals 15 residues. With 1 base removed from V and 4 bases from J, the gap between germline ends came to 11 bases. Germline CDR1 is SGHAT and CDR2 is FQNNGV. The CDR3: CASSLGQGSNQPQHF. CDR3 DNA (partial): TGTGCCAGCAGCTTAGGCCAGGGGTCAAATCAGCCC.

This clone was picked up many times. The CDR3 is cut off 3 residues early in the read; its end comes from the germline J gene. The genes are TRBV7-6 and TRBJ1-1, with unresolved D. CDR3 length: 16 amino acids. V lost 0 bases and J 1 base, leaving 12 bases between the germline ends. Germline CDR1 SGHVS, CDR2 FNYEAQ. The CDR3 DNA, read in part, is TGTGCCAGCAGCTTAGCATCCTCCGCGGCGAACACTGAA. It translates to CASSLASSAANTE. The whole CDR3 is CASSLASSAANTEAFF.

This clone was counted many times. The missing CDR3 end, 3 residues past where the read stops, is filled in from the germline J gene. This chain connects TRBV20-1 to TRBJ2-7, with 12 bases matching TRBD2. The CDR3 has 16 residues. Germline V gene sequence: CDR1 DFQATT, CDR2 SNEGSKA (reference sequence). Trimming removed 7 bases from V and 5 bases from J; junction bases left unmatched: 15. CDR3 region: CSVKGLAGVLENEQYF. The sequenced CDR3 bases are TGCAGTGTAAAGGGACTAGCGGGTGTTCTCGAAAACGAG.

Ten or more counts support this clone. The read finishes 3 residues shy of the CDR3 end, and the germline J gene is used to complete it. The chain couples TRBV5-5 to TRBJ2-3, with 8 bases matching TRBD2. CDR3 length: 15 residues. The V segment lost 0 bases and the J segment 4 bases; nucleotides outside the gene matches: 4. Germline V gene lookup returns CDR1 SGHKS and CDR2 YYEKEE (reference sequence). The CDR3 region is CASSLDPGGADTQYF. The part of the CDR3 DNA that was read is TGTGCCAGCAGCTTGGATCCCGGGGGGGCAGATACG.

This clone was recorded many times. The read ends 3 residues early relative to the CDR3; the germline J gene fills the gap. This chain links TRBV19 with TRBJ1-4; perhaps TRBD1 as D (6 bases). Trimming removed 3 bases at V and 3 bases at J, with 20 bases between. Germline lookup yields CDR1 LNHDA and CDR2 SQIVND (reference sequence). The CDR3 length is 18 residues. The CDR3 region is CASSIRGRGSPANEKLFF. The sequenced CDR3 bases are TGTGCCAGTAGTATTCGTGGCAGGGGCTCACCTGCTAATGAAAAA.

This clone was observed many times. Read coverage stops 3 residues before the CDR3 terminus; the germline J gene supplies the remainder. V and J are TRBV7-9 and TRBJ1-3; 9 nucleotides line up with TRBD1. This CDR3 contains 15 residues. Unmatched junction bases numbered 2, after V lost 5 bases and J lost 0 bases. CDR1 and CDR2 (germline): SEHNR, FQNEAQ (reference sequence). This chain's CDR3 is CASSEDRGSGNTIYF. The DNA read from the CDR3 is TGTGCCAGCAGCGAGGACAGGGGCTCTGGAAACACC.

This clone occurred many times. The read comes to an end 3 residues before the CDR3 does, leaving the germline J gene to fill in the end. The chain employs TRBV23-1 and TRBJ1-5, with D unresolved. TRBV23-1 is an open reading frame, and its role is uncertain. The CDR3 runs to 20 residues. Trimming took off 2 bases at V and 6 bases at J, with 29 bases between the two ends. CDR3 DNA, as far as it was read: TGCGCCAGCAGTCAACGGTATCCCGAGTATAGTGAGGGTGTCGGTCAGCCC. Encoded protein: CASSQRYPEYSEGVGQP. The entire CDR3 is CASSQRYPEYSEGVGQPQHF.

This clone was observed many times. The read ends 3 residues before the CDR3 terminus; that terminus is restored from the germline J gene. The chain carries TRBV20-1 and TRBJ2-1; 15 positions match TRBD2. Germline V lookup: CDR1 DFQATT, CDR2 SNEGSKA (reference sequence). The junction had 1 base not matched to a gene; V was cut back by 1 base and J by 3 bases. This CDR3 contains 16 residues. The sequenced part of the CDR3 DNA is TGCAGTGCTAGAGGGACTAGCGGGAGGGACTACAATGAG. Its protein is CSARGTSGRDYNE. In full, the CDR3 reads CSARGTSGRDYNEQFF.

At least ten counts were recorded for this clone. The read ends 3 residues shy of where the CDR3 ends; the end is completed using the germline J gene. V and J are TRBV20-1 and TRBJ2-5, with 8 bases fitting TRBD2. After removal of 8 bases from V and 1 base from J, the junction contained 6 bases not matched to a gene. Germline CDR1 is DFQATT and CDR2 is SNEGSKA (reference sequence). CDR3 length equals 13 residues. CDR3 sequence: CSTVAGSQETQYF. CDR3 DNA, as far as it was read: TGCAGTACGGTAGCGGGATCCCAAGAGACC.

At least ten counts were recorded for this clone. The read terminates 3 residues ahead of where the CDR3 ends, so the germline J gene completes it. The chain links TRBV5-1 to TRBJ2-7, with D possibly TRBD2 on 6 matching bases. The CDR3 spans 14 residues. The V gene lost 6 bases and the J gene lost 1 base, with 14 bases spanning the gap. Germline values: CDR1 SGHRS, CDR2 YFSETQ. This CDR3 is CASKVAGGSYEQYF. The sequenced part of the CDR3 DNA is TGCGCCAGCAAGGTGGCCGGGGGTTCCTACGAG.

The table lists this clone with many counts. The read stops 3 residues short of the end of the CDR3; the missing end is completed from the germline J gene. The chain employs TRBV20-1 and TRBJ2-7; possibly TRBD2 for D (6 bases). The germline CDR1 and CDR2 sequences are DFQATT and SNEGSKA (reference sequence). Trimming removed 5 bases from V and 3 bases from J, with 17 bases in between. The CDR3 has 14 amino acids. The covered CDR3 bases are TGCAGTGCTGAAGTGGCGGGGAGCGGCTACGAG. It encodes CSAEVAGSGYE. The whole CDR3 is CSAEVAGSGYEQYF.

This clone was seen ten or more times. Read data end 3 residues before the CDR3 end; the end is taken from the germline J gene. The rearrangement uses TRBV7-2 and TRBJ2-5, with unresolved D. V dropped 7 bases and J dropped 1 base, with 13 bases sitting between them. CDR3 length: 14 amino acids. Germline CDR1 and CDR2: SGHTA and FQGNSA. CDR3 DNA (partial): TGTGCCAGCATCCTTGTTCCGGGCCAAGAGACC. The encoded protein is CASILVPGQET. The whole CDR3 region reads CASILVPGQETQYF.

This clone was seen repeatedly, ten times or more. The CDR3 end falls 3 residues outside the read, so it is completed with the germline J gene. V usage is TRBV7-8 and J usage is TRBJ1-5; D perhaps matches TRBD1 (6 bases). CDR3 length equals 13 residues. Germline V gives CDR1 SGHVS, CDR2 FQNEAQ. The V end lost 7 bases, the J end lost 5 bases, and 12 bases lay between the germline ends. The CDR3 sequence: CASNREPDQPQHF. The covered CDR3 bases are TGTGCCAGCAACAGGGAACCGGATCAGCCC.

In its sample, this clone was seen many times. The part of the CDR3 DNA that was read is TGTGCCTGGAGTGTCTGGACAGGGGTCACCGGGGAG. Encoded protein: CAWSVWTGVTGE. In full, the CDR3 reads CAWSVWTGVTGELFF. The J gene is TRBJ2-2, the V gene TRBV30; 9 bases fit TRBD1. The CDR3 is cut off 3 residues early in the read; its end comes from the germline J gene. CDR1 is GTSNPN, CDR2 SVGIG, per germline (reference sequence). The CDR3 loop spans 15 amino acids. With V trimmed by 0 bases and J by 4 bases, 3 bases remained unmatched.

This clone showed up many times. From the germline J gene comes the end of the CDR3, since the read stops 3 residues before it. The J gene is TRBJ2-3, the V gene TRBV27, with TRBD2 matching 14 bases. Germline V gene sequence: CDR1 MNHEY, CDR2 SMNVEV (reference sequence). The CDR3 has 16 residues. CDR3 DNA (partial): TGTGCCAGCCTTCCGGGACTAGCGGGAGTATCGGGGACG. Translated: CASLPGLAGVSGT. The full-length CDR3 reads as CASLPGLAGVSGTQYF.

In its sample, this clone was seen many times. The CDR3 end lies 3 residues beyond the end of the read and is filled in from the germline J gene. The chain employs TRBV11-2 and TRBJ1-5; D might be TRBD1 (5 bases). The V end lost 2 bases, the J end lost 5 bases, and 10 bases lay between the germline ends. The CDR3 covers 14 residues. Looked up from germline, CDR1 is SGHAT and CDR2 is FQNNGV. The sequenced CDR3 bases are TGTGCCAGCAGCTTAAGAAGGGGTGATCAGCCC. It encodes CASSLRRGDQP. The full CDR3 sequence reads CASSLRRGDQPQHF.

This clone was detected ten times or more. The CDR3 end lies 3 residues beyond the end of the read and is filled in from the germline J gene. The chain carries TRBV5-4 and TRBJ2-4; D is possibly TRBD1 (6 bases). Per germline, CDR1 SGHNT and CDR2 YYREEE (reference sequence). The length of the CDR3 is 15 residues. The germline V and J ends were trimmed by 2 bases and 3 bases, with 12 bases remaining between them. The sequenced part of the CDR3 DNA is TGTGCCAGCAGCTTACCGACAGGTTACAAAAACATT. Translated: CASSLPTGYKNI. The full CDR3 protein reads CASSLPTGYKNIQYF. The full variable domain, with the rest looked up from reference TRBV5-4 and TRBJ2-4, is ETGVTQSPTHLIKTRGQQVTLRCSSQSGHNTVSWYQQALGQGPQFIFQYYREEENGRGNFPPRFSGLQFPNYSSELNVNALELDDSALYLCASSLPTGYKNIQYFGAGTRLSVL.

This clone was detected many times. The read ends 3 residues before the CDR3 terminus; that terminus is restored from the germline J gene. The genes are TRBV7-2 and TRBJ2-3; no clear D gene. The CDR3 extends over 14 amino acids. Germline CDR1 SGHTA, CDR2 FQGNSA. The germline V and J ends were trimmed by 2 bases and 4 bases, with 10 bases remaining between them. The part of the CDR3 DNA that was read is TGTGCCAGCAGCTTAAGTCGCGATTCAGATACG. This sequence encodes CASSLSRDSDT. The whole CDR3 reads CASSLSRDSDTQYF.

This clone was seen ten or more times. With the read ending 3 residues before the CDR3 end, the germline J gene is used to fill in that end. The V call is TRBV20-1, the J call TRBJ1-6; D perhaps matches TRBD1 (5 bases). Germline-derived CDR1 and CDR2 are DFQATT and SNEGSKA (reference sequence). The CDR3 spans 16 residues. The V gene lost 2 bases and the J gene lost 9 bases, with 20 bases spanning the gap. The part of the CDR3 DNA that was read is TGCAGTGCTAGATCTACAGGTCGCGCAGGGAGTTCACCC. Translated: CSARSTGRAGSSP. From start to end, the CDR3 is CSARSTGRAGSSPLHF.